What follows are 12 T cell receptor beta chains derived from one specimen sequenced in a study of blood T cell repertoires in COVID-19. Sequencing was performed with immunoSEQ multiplex PCR; in TCRdb, only in-frame clones are kept and a portion is missing. The sample lists 200,000 to 300,000 clones; approximately 86% were seen once. Sequencing was carried out using peripheral blood. These receptors originate from a woman aged 55-70 years with active or convalescent COVID-19.

The chain is built from TRBV6-6 and TRBJ2-3, with 13 bases fitting TRBD2. V shed 5 bases, J shed 2 bases, and the junction held 7 bases outside the gene matches. The CDR3 sequence is 17 residues long. Germline V gene lookup returns CDR1 MNHNY and CDR2 SVGAGI (reference sequence). CDR3 bases: TGTGCCAGCAGTCGATCGGGACTAGCGGGGAACACAGATACGCAGTATTTT. Its translation: CASSRSGLAGNTDTQYF.

The chain has TRBV10-3 and TRBJ1-2, with TRBD1 as a possible D gene (6 bases). The CDR3 loop spans 14 amino acids. The V gene's germline CDR1 is ENHRY and CDR2 SYGVKD. Trimming cost V 6 bases and J 0 bases, with 11 bases left between them. The CDR3 region is CAISGQLANYGYTF. In nucleotides, the CDR3 is TGTGCCATCAGCGGACAGCTAGCTAACTATGGCTACACCTTC.

CDR3 in DNA: TGTGCCAGCAGCTTAACAGGAGATGCTACAGATACGCAGTATTTT. This encodes CASSLTGDATDTQYF. The chain joins TRBV7-3 to TRBJ2-3; D is unresolved. V lost 0 bases, J lost 3 bases, and 10 bases lay in between. CDR3 length equals 15 residues. Germline loops: CDR1 SGHTA, CDR2 FQGTGA.

The chain couples TRBV11-2 to TRBJ2-7; D unresolved. Germline lookup yields CDR1 SGHAT and CDR2 FQNNGV. The CDR3 has 15 amino acids. V was clipped by 5 bases and J by 2 bases, with 16 bases between them. CDR3 nucleotide sequence: TGTGCCAGCAGCCAATCCAGCCGGGTGACCTACGAGCAGTACTTC. As protein: CASSQSSRVTYEQYF.

The rearrangement joins TRBV18 to TRBJ1-2, with D perhaps matching TRBD1 (6 bases). CDR1 and CDR2 (germline): KGHSH, LQKENI. The CDR3 length is 15 residues. Trimming shortened V by 0 bases and J by 4 bases, and 12 bases separated the two germline ends. The CDR3 protein is CASSPPGGRGYGYTF. CDR3 sequence (DNA): TGTGCCAGCTCACCACCCGGGGGGCGCGGCTATGGCTACACCTTC.

This chain uses TRBV4-2 with TRBJ2-1, with TRBD2 identical over 8 bases. This CDR3 is built from 17 residues. The trim removed 1 base at V and 4 bases at J, leaving 9 bases unmatched. Germline lookup yields CDR1 LGHNA and CDR2 YNFKEQ. CDR3 in amino acids: CASSQVSGGEIYNEQFF. In DNA form, the CDR3 reads TGTGCCAGCAGCCAAGTTTCCGGGGGGGAAATATACAATGAGCAGTTCTTC.

The chain joins TRBV11-3 to TRBJ2-2; no reliable D call. Trimming removed 4 bases from V and 2 bases from J, with 2 bases in between. The CDR3 contains 12 residues. Looked up from germline, CDR1 is SGHNT and CDR2 is YENEEA. CDR3 coding DNA: TGTGCCAGCAGCTCAAACACCGGGGAGCTGTTTTTT. Translation: CASSSNTGELFF.

This clone was seen more than once but under ten times. The chain uses TRBV28 and TRBJ1-1, with a possible D match to TRBD1 (5 bases). This CDR3 is 15 amino acids long. Germline V gives CDR1 MDHEN, CDR2 SYDVKM. Deletions cut 3 bases from V and 1 base from J, with 12 bases between. The CDR3 nucleotides read TGTGCCAGCAGTTTGGCAGGTAGGGGGAACACTGAAGCTTTCTTT. This codes for CASSLAGRGNTEAFF.

The CDR3 is CASRGQENTEAFF. CDR3 bases: TGTGCCAGCAGGGGACAGGAGAACACTGAAGCTTTCTTT. The chain links TRBV2 to TRBJ1-1; 8 bases match TRBD1. V was clipped by 6 bases and J by 1 base; unmatched bases: 1. CDR1 and CDR2 from the germline V gene are SNHLY and FYNNEI. The CDR3 has 13 residues. The full variable domain, with the rest looked up from reference TRBV2 and TRBJ1-1, is EPEVTQTPSHQVTQMGQEVILRCVPISNHLYFYWYRQILGQKVEFLVSFYNNEISEKSEIFDDQFSVERPDGSNFTLKIRSTKLEDSAMYFCASRGQENTEAFFGQGTRLTVV.

The chain couples TRBV15 to TRBJ2-2; 8 nucleotides align to TRBD2. V lost 0 bases, J lost 4 bases, and 7 bases stayed unmatched. The CDR3 runs to 17 residues. The germline V gene encodes CDR1 LNHNV and CDR2 YYDKDF (reference sequence). The CDR3 coding sequence is TGTGCCACCAGCAGAGATTTGCCCGGGAGGGCCACCGGGGAGCTGTTTTTT. Encoded protein: CATSRDLPGRATGELFF. Full variable domain (missing parts from reference TRBV15 and TRBJ2-2): DAMVIQNPRYQVTQFGKPVTLSCSQTLNHNVMYWYQQKSSQAPKLLFHYYDKDFNNEADTPDNFQSRRPNTSFCFLDIRSPGLGDTAMYLCATSRDLPGRATGELFFGEGSRLTVL.

This clone has a single count. The chain is built from TRBV4-1 and TRBJ1-1, with D possibly matching TRBD1 (6 bases). V lost 2 bases to trimming and J lost 5 bases, with 21 bases between them. Germline assignment: CDR1 MGHRA and CDR2 YSYEKL. There are 17 residues in the CDR3. CDR3 nucleotides: TGCGCCAGCAGCCAATCCCTCCCCTGGGGGGGCCGAACTGAAGCTTTCTTT. It yields the protein CASSQSLPWGGRTEAFF.

J is TRBJ1-5 and V is TRBV28, with TRBD1 identical over 8 bases. V shed 2 bases, J shed 5 bases, and the junction held 11 bases outside the gene matches. The V gene's germline CDR1 is MDHEN and CDR2 SYDVKM. The CDR3 is 17 residues long. In DNA, the CDR3 is TGTGCCAGCAGTTTACCCCCCTTTTCAGGGGGCGATCAGCCCCAGCATTTT. Translating gives CASSLPPFSGGDQPQHF.